One and the same sample provided the 28 T cell receptor beta chains below, sequenced in a study of T and B cells in COVID-19 patients. TRB rearrangements were amplified by multiplex PCR with BIOMED2 TRB-A/B primers. TCRdb processed the multiplex PCR reads anew with MiXCR; each CDR3 protein has one entry. This sample yields about 17,000 distinct CDR3 sequences, of which 25% to 35% are seen a single time; approximately 4.4% belongs to the top ten. Blood genomic DNA input for TRB amplification was about 240-550 ng. The specimen sequenced was blood. The receptors here all came from a human donor who had recovered from COVID-19.

This clonotype was picked up a small number of times. V usage is TRBV6-6 and J usage is TRBJ2-3; D remains unclear. V lost 0 bases to trimming and J lost 0 bases, with 1 base between them. This CDR3 contains 13 residues. Germline loops: CDR1 MNHNY, CDR2 SVGAGI (reference sequence). The CDR3: CASSYSSTDTQYF. CDR3 nucleotides: TGTGCCAGCAGTTACTCTAGCACAGATACGCAGTATTTT.

This clonotype was found a few times. Here the CDR3 DNA reads TGCAGTGCTAACTCAGGAGCGCCTGCAGATACGCAGTATTTT. Amino acids: CSANSGAPADTQYF. The chain is built from TRBV20-1 and TRBJ2-3; D is unresolved. The CDR3 sequence is 14 residues long. Germline V CDR1 and CDR2: DFQATT, SNEGSKA (reference sequence). The V end lost 4 bases, the J end lost 4 bases, and 15 bases lay between the germline ends.

The chain joins TRBV20-1 to TRBJ2-3; 8 bases are a match to TRBD2. Germline lookup yields CDR1 DFQATT and CDR2 SNEGSKA (reference sequence). Losses at the gene ends were 1 base for V and 2 bases for J; bases not matched to a gene: 8. This CDR3 has 16 residues. The CDR3 DNA reads TGCAGTGCTAGAGTCGGGGGGCGGGGGGCCACAGATACGCAGTATTTT. It translates to CSARVGGRGATDTQYF.

This clonotype was counted a few times. The chain employs TRBV6-5 and TRBJ1-1; D might be TRBD1 (5 bases). The CDR3 has 17 amino acids. The V end lost 0 bases, the J end lost 5 bases, and 19 bases lay between the germline ends. From germline, CDR1 is MNHEY and CDR2 SVGAGI. The CDR3, as DNA: TGTGCCAGCAGTTACTCGGACGGGACCGAGGAGGTAACTGAAGCTTTCTTT. It is translated as CASSYSDGTEEVTEAFF.

The sample holds many counts of this clonotype. The chain uses TRBV19 and TRBJ1-6; maybe TRBD1 (6 bases). Germline CDR1 LNHDA, CDR2 SQIVND (reference sequence). The CDR3 is made up of 15 amino acids. Deletions cut 5 bases from V and 14 bases from J, with 22 bases between. The chain's CDR3 is CASSPRGAAGGTLHF. CDR3 nucleotides: TGTGCCAGTAGTCCCCGGGGGGCTGCCGGGGGGACCCTCCACTTT. Using reference TRBV19 and TRBJ1-6 for the parts outside the CDR3, the full variable domain is DGGITQSPKYLFRKEGQNVTLSCEQNLNHDAMYWYRQDPGQGLRLIYYSQIVNDFQKGDIAEGYSVSREKKESFPLTVTSAQKNPTAFYLCASSPRGAAGGTLHFGNGTRLTVT.

This clonotype was found a few times. The rearrangement links TRBV11-1 to TRBJ1-1, with D unclear. Trimming took 5 bases from V and 2 from J, leaving 6 bases between them. The CDR3 is made up of 12 amino acids. CDR1 and CDR2 (germline): SGHAT, FQDESV (reference sequence). The CDR3, as DNA: TGTGCCAGCAGCAAAGTAAACACTGAAGCTTTCTTT. It codes for CASSKVNTEAFF.

CDR3 DNA sequence: TGTGCCAGCGGAGGACAGATGAACACTGAAGCTTTCTTT. This encodes CASGGQMNTEAFF. The V and J genes are TRBV6-5 and TRBJ1-1, with D perhaps matching TRBD1 (6 bases). Germline lookup yields CDR1 MNHEY and CDR2 SVGAGI. Trimming took 8 bases from V and 0 from J, leaving 10 bases between them. The CDR3 totals 13 residues.

This clonotype was counted at least ten times. The rearrangement links TRBV6-1 to TRBJ1-2; no firm D call. Between the trimmed V and J ends, which lost 2 bases and 4 bases, there was a span of 8 bases. This CDR3 contains 13 residues. Germline CDR1 and CDR2: MNHNS and SASEGT. The CDR3: CASSEIGPYGYTF. CDR3 DNA: TGTGCCAGCAGTGAAATCGGACCCTATGGCTACACCTTC.

This clonotype is medium-sized in the sample. This sequence joins TRBV19 and TRBJ2-7; D may be TRBD2 (6 bases). This CDR3 is 14 amino acids long. V shed 9 bases and J shed 3 bases, with 18 bases lying between them. CDR1 is LNHDA and CDR2 is SQIVND in the germline V gene (reference sequence). The CDR3 loop reads CASRPRGSSYEQYF. In DNA form, the CDR3 reads TGTGCCAGCCGCCCTCGGGGGTCTAGCTACGAGCAGTACTTC.

This clonotype occurred many times. The rearrangement uses TRBV11-1 and TRBJ1-2; D is perhaps TRBD1 (5 bases). Trimming removed 5 bases at V and 4 bases at J, with 17 bases between. CDR3 size: 15 residues. Germline V lookup: CDR1 SGHAT, CDR2 FQDESV (reference sequence). The CDR3 protein is CASSPTGTPLYGYTF. CDR3 nucleotide sequence: TGTGCCAGCAGCCCCACCGGGACGCCTCTCTATGGCTACACCTTC. The variable domain in full, completed from reference TRBV11-1 and TRBJ1-2, reads EAEVAQSPRYKITEKSQAVAFWCDPISGHATLYWYRQILGQGPELLVQFQDESVVDDSQLPKDRFSAERLKGVDSTLKIQPAELGDSAMYLCASSPTGTPLYGYTFGSGTRLTVV.

The table lists this clonotype with a few counts. V gene TRBV6-6 combines with J gene TRBJ2-5, with TRBD2 matching over 7 bases. This CDR3 is 14 amino acids long. After removal of 6 bases from V and 0 bases from J, the junction contained 4 bases not matched to a gene. Germline CDR1 and CDR2: MNHNY and SVGAGI (reference sequence). CDR3 DNA: TGTGCCAGCAGGCGGGGGTCGGACCAAGAGACCCAGTACTTC. Translation gives CASRRGSDQETQYF.

This clonotype has more than one count but fewer than ten. This chain connects TRBV6-1 to TRBJ1-1; 9 nucleotides match TRBD1. The CDR3 extends over 14 amino acids. Germline V gene sequence: CDR1 MNHNS, CDR2 SASEGT. V gave up 6 bases and J gave up 2 bases; unmatched junction bases: 4. The CDR3 loop reads CASRDRGKNTEAFF. CDR3 DNA sequence: TGTGCCAGCAGGGACAGGGGCAAAAACACTGAAGCTTTCTTT.

This clonotype was counted ten times or more. CDR3 residues: CASSTGTLASTDTQYF. The CDR3 DNA reads TGCGCCAGCAGCACCGGTACTCTAGCGAGCACAGATACGCAGTATTTT. This chain connects TRBV5-1 to TRBJ2-3; possibly TRBD2 for D (6 bases). The CDR3 sequence is 16 residues long. V dropped 4 bases and J dropped 0 bases, with 15 bases sitting between them. From germline, CDR1 is SGHRS and CDR2 YFSETQ. The entire variable domain, with the rest obtained from reference TRBV5-1 and TRBJ2-3, is as follows: KAGVTQTPRYLIKTRGQQVTLSCSPISGHRSVSWYQQTPGQGLQFLFEYFSETQRNKGNFPGRFSGRQFSNSRSEMNVSTLELGDSALYLCASSTGTLASTDTQYFGPGTRLTVL.

The V gene is TRBV6-2 or TRBV6-3, the J gene TRBJ2-7; D assignment may be TRBD1 or TRBD2 (5 bases each). V lost 6 bases and J lost 5, with 23 bases in between. The germline V gene has CDR1 MNHEY and CDR2 SVGEGT. There are 16 residues in the CDR3. CDR3 in amino acids: CASSSYGAGDQDEQYF. CDR3 nucleotide sequence: TGTGCCAGCAGCTCATACGGGGCGGGCGACCAGGACGAGCAGTACTTC.

In this sample, this clonotype turned up many times. This sequence joins TRBV27 and TRBJ2-1, with 11 positions matching TRBD2. CDR1 MNHEY and CDR2 SMNVEV come from the germline V gene (reference sequence). The CDR3 totals 16 residues. V shed 3 bases and J 4 bases; nucleotides not matched to a gene: 5. CDR3 sequence reads: CASSFLSSGGYNEQFF. The DNA for the CDR3 is TGTGCCAGCAGTTTTCTATCTAGCGGGGGGTACAATGAGCAGTTCTTC.

This clonotype is medium-sized. The rearrangement joins TRBV11-1 to TRBJ2-1; possibly TRBD2 for D (7 bases). Trimming stripped 5 bases from V and 0 bases from J, with 26 bases between. The CDR3 contains 20 residues. From germline, CDR1 is SGHAT and CDR2 FQDESV (reference sequence). In DNA, the CDR3 is TGTGCCAGCAGCCCCCAATGGCTCAGGGGAGGGTTTTCCTCCTACAATGAGCAGTTCTTC. Its translation is CASSPQWLRGGFSSYNEQFF.

This clonotype was seen many times. V usage is TRBV12-3 or TRBV12-4 and J usage is TRBJ2-3; maybe TRBD2 (6 bases). Trimming left V 6 bases short and J 6 bases short, with 19 bases between. The CDR3 covers 15 residues. CDR3: CASRRRDGSMDTQYF. The CDR3 DNA is TGTGCCAGCAGAAGGCGGGACGGGTCGATGGATACGCAGTATTTT.

This clonotype was counted only a few times. The chain recombines TRBV12-3 or TRBV12-4 with TRBJ2-7, with TRBD2 identical over 13 bases. V was clipped by 5 bases and J by 8 bases; unmatched bases: 6. The CDR3 spans 14 residues. DNA for the CDR3: TGTGCCAGCAGTCCTACTAGCGGGGGGGCAAAGCAGTACTTC. It specifies CASSPTSGGAKQYF.

Within the sample, this clonotype is medium-sized. The chain combines TRBV5-5 with TRBJ2-6, with D unclear. The ends were cut back, 1 base at V and 0 bases at J, with 5 bases in the middle. CDR3 length: 15 amino acids. The germline V gene encodes CDR1 SGHKS and CDR2 YYEKEE (reference sequence). DNA of the CDR3: TGTGCCAGCAGCTTGACAGACTCTGGGGCCAACGTCCTGACTTTC. Amino acid sequence: CASSLTDSGANVLTF. Together with reference TRBV5-5 and TRBJ2-6, the CDR3 gives the full variable domain: DAGVTQSPTHLIKTRGQQVTLRCSPISGHKSVSWYQQVLGQGPQFIFQYYEKEERGRGNFPDRFSARQFPNYSSELNVNALLLGDSALYLCASSLTDSGANVLTFGAGSRLTVL.

This clonotype was counted only a few times. The chain joins TRBV5-4 to TRBJ2-5; 10 nucleotides agree with TRBD2. V shed 0 bases and J 5 bases; nucleotides not matched to a gene: 4. The CDR3 length is 15 residues. In germline, CDR1 is SGHNT, CDR2 YYREEE (reference sequence). The CDR3 DNA sequence: TGTGCCAGCAGCTTGGGTACTAGCGGGGCGGAGACCCAGTACTTC. Translation gives CASSLGTSGAETQYF.

A note on this clonotype: A much larger clone lies one base from this, so it may be a read error. The chain recombines TRBV12-3 or TRBV12-4 with TRBJ2-7; TRBD2 agrees at 12 bases. The CDR3 sequence is 15 residues long. Trimming took 6 bases from V and 2 from J; bases not matched to a gene: 5. This CDR3 is CASSPTSGGPYEQYF. CDR3 coding DNA: TGTGCCAGCAGCCCGACTAGCGGGGGCCCCTACGAGCAGTACTTC.

The chain has TRBV5-4 and TRBJ1-6; TRBD1 matches at 9 bases. CDR1 and CDR2 (germline): SGHNT, YYREEE (reference sequence). The V segment lost 4 bases and the J segment 9 bases; nucleotides outside the gene matches: 8. The CDR3 sequence is 15 residues long. CDR3 sequence: CASSRRTGDSSPLHF. CDR3 coding DNA: TGTGCCAGCAGCCGCCGGACAGGGGATTCTTCACCCCTCCACTTT.

This clonotype turned up a few times. The chain combines TRBV5-1 with TRBJ2-1, with a possible D match to TRBD1 (5 bases). V was pared by 2 bases and J by 9 bases, with 9 bases between. This CDR3 contains 12 residues. Germline CDR1 and CDR2: SGHRS and YFSETQ. This CDR3 is CASSLGVSEQFF. In nucleotides, the CDR3 is TGCGCCAGCAGCTTAGGGGTTAGTGAGCAGTTCTTC.

This clonotype was seen ten or more times. The chain couples TRBV27 to TRBJ1-4; TRBD1 might be the D (5 bases). Trimming took off 5 bases at V and 10 bases at J, with 14 bases between the two ends. This CDR3 comprises 13 residues. Germline V lookup: CDR1 MNHEY, CDR2 SMNVEV (reference sequence). CDR3 coding DNA: TGTGCCAGCAGTACGGACATCGGGCGAAAACTGTTTTTT. Protein sequence: CASSTDIGRKLFF.

This clonotype was picked up a small number of times. This rearrangement joins TRBV5-6 to TRBJ1-1, with D hard to call. Germline lookup yields CDR1 SGHDT and CDR2 YYEEEE. The V end lost 5 bases, the J end lost 6 bases, and 11 bases lay between the germline ends. This CDR3 is built from 12 residues. DNA of the CDR3: TGTGCCAGCAGTAGATATTCGTCTGAAGCTTTCTTT. This encodes CASSRYSSEAFF.

The rearrangement joins TRBV20-1 to TRBJ2-7; 8 positions agree with TRBD2. Germline V gene lookup returns CDR1 DFQATT and CDR2 SNEGSKA (reference sequence). The CDR3 runs 13 residues. Trimming at V came to 3 bases and at J to 7 bases, leaving 8 bases not matched to a gene. This CDR3 reads CSASPAGASEQYF. The CDR3 bases are TGCAGTGCTAGTCCAGCGGGGGCAAGTGAGCAGTACTTC.

The CDR3 region is CASVQRADRYYEQYF. CDR3 DNA: TGTGCCAGCGTTCAACGGGCGGACAGGTATTACGAGCAGTACTTC. The V and J genes are TRBV6-2 or TRBV6-3 and TRBJ2-7; 7 bases fit TRBD1. The CDR3 spans 15 residues. V shed 8 bases and J 4 bases; nucleotides not matched to a gene: 14. Germline V lookup: CDR1 MNHEY, CDR2 SVGEGT.

By its share, this clonotype is medium-sized. V gene TRBV6-5 combines with J gene TRBJ2-1; D is undetermined. The V end was cut by 5 bases, the J end by 5 bases, with 4 bases between. The CDR3 has 11 residues. Germline loops: CDR1 MNHEY, CDR2 SVGAGI. The CDR3: CASSRDNEQFF. DNA of the CDR3: TGTGCCAGCAGTCGGGACAATGAGCAGTTCTTC.